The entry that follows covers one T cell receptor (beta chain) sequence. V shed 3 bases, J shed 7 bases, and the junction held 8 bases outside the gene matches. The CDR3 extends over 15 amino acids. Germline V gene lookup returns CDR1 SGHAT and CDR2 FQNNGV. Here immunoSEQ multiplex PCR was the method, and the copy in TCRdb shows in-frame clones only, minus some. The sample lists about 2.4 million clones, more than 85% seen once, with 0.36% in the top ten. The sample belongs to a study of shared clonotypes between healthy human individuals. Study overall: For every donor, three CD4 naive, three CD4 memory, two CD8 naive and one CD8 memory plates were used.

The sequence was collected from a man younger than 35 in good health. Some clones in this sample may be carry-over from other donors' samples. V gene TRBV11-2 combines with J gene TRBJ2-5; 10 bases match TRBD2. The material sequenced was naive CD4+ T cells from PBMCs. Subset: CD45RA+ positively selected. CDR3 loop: CASSLALAGVVTQYF. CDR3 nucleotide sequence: TGTGCCAGCAGCTTGGCTCTAGCGGGAGTGGTGACCCAGTACTTC.